What follows are 20 T cell receptor beta chains derived from one specimen sequenced in a study of blood T cell repertoires in COVID-19. Produced via immunoSEQ multiplex PCR; TCRdb's table is partial and in-frame only. The data hold 370,000 or so clones, with 81% observed a single time. Specimen: peripheral blood. The source is a human donor with acute or convalescent COVID-19. The donor label of this sample is uncertain.

V gene TRBV4-1 combines with J gene TRBJ2-2, with 11 bases that match TRBD2. Trimming took 1 base from V and 9 from J; bases not matched to a gene: 7. The CDR3 covers 16 residues. Germline CDR1 reads MGHRA; CDR2 reads YSYEKL. Here the CDR3 DNA reads TGCGCCAGCAGCCAAGTGCTAGCGGGGGGCCCCCGGGAGCTGTTTTTT. Translating gives CASSQVLAGGPRELFF.

The rearrangement links TRBV10-3 to TRBJ1-1, with TRBD1 matching 8 bases. Germline trimming cut 8 bases from V and 3 bases from J; bases unmatched to any gene: 8. The CDR3 covers 14 residues. The germline V gene encodes CDR1 ENHRY and CDR2 SYGVKD. The CDR3 DNA follows: TGTGCCATCCGGCCGGGACAGGCCGACACTGAAGCTTTCTTT. Translation gives CAIRPGQADTEAFF.

This chain connects TRBV2 to TRBJ1-4; D gene unclear. The CDR3 consists of 13 residues. The V gene's germline CDR1 is SNHLY and CDR2 FYNNEI. V shed 7 bases and J shed 8 bases, with 14 bases lying between them. Written as DNA, the CDR3 is TGTGCCAGCACCCCCTCGCGGGGAGAAAAACTGTTTTTT. As protein: CASTPSRGEKLFF.

The rearrangement uses TRBV7-8 and TRBJ2-3, with TRBD1 matching over 10 bases. Germline CDR1 SGHVS, CDR2 FQNEAQ. The CDR3 is 17 amino acids. V lost 4 bases, J lost 5 bases, and 12 bases stayed unmatched. In nucleotides, the CDR3 is TGTGCCAGCAGCTCAAAAAGGGACAGGGGTTGGGAAGATACGCAGTATTTT. It specifies CASSSKRDRGWEDTQYF.

The chain employs TRBV5-5 and TRBJ2-7; TRBD2 might be the D (5 bases). With 3 bases removed from V and 2 bases from J, the gap between germline ends came to 15 bases. The CDR3 has 15 amino acids. Germline-derived CDR1 and CDR2 are SGHKS and YYEKEE (reference sequence). The CDR3, as DNA: TGTGCCAGCAGCTCCCGGGGTGCAGTCCCCTACGAGCAGTACTTC. It translates to CASSSRGAVPYEQYF.

The chain links TRBV5-1 to TRBJ1-6, with 8 bases that match TRBD1. The V gene end was trimmed by 0 bases and the J gene end by 10 bases; junction bases not matched to a gene: 9. The CDR3 has 16 amino acids. Per the germline V gene, CDR1 is SGHRS and CDR2 is YFSETQ. The CDR3, as DNA: TGCGCCAGCAGCTTGGGAGACCGGGACAGGAGGTCACCCCTCCACTTT. It yields the protein CASSLGDRDRRSPLHF.

This clone was recorded once. The J gene is TRBJ1-2, the V gene TRBV28, with 7 bases aligning to TRBD1. CDR1 and CDR2 (germline): MDHEN, SYDVKM. The CDR3 covers 12 residues. V dropped 8 bases and J dropped 7; count of bases not matched to a gene: 7. The CDR3 loop is CASYRGQGGYTF. The CDR3 nucleotides are TGTGCCAGCTACAGGGGCCAGGGTGGCTACACCTTC.

The CDR3 DNA reads TGTGCCAGCAGCCAAGATCGGACAGGGAGAAAACTGTTTTTT. Protein sequence: CASSQDRTGRKLFF. The genes are TRBV4-2 and TRBJ1-4, with 8 bases fitting TRBD1. The CDR3 totals 14 residues. CDR1 and CDR2 from the germline V gene are LGHNA and YNFKEQ. V lost 0 bases and J lost 10; bases outside the gene matches: 4.

The rearrangement joins TRBV5-1 to TRBJ1-3, with 9 bases lining up with TRBD1. After removal of 1 base from V and 5 bases from J, the junction contained 7 bases not matched to a gene. In germline, CDR1 is SGHRS, CDR2 YFSETQ. The CDR3 is 16 residues long. The CDR3 bases are TGCGCCAGCAGCTTGAGTACCGGGACAGGGAGAAACACCATATATTTT. Translation: CASSLSTGTGRNTIYF. The full variable domain, its missing parts supplied by reference TRBV5-1 and TRBJ1-3, is KAGVTQTPRYLIKTRGQQVTLSCSPISGHRSVSWYQQTPGQGLQFLFEYFSETQRNKGNFPGRFSGRQFSNSRSEMNVSTLELGDSALYLCASSLSTGTGRNTIYFGEGSWLTVV.

The rearrangement joins TRBV7-9 to TRBJ1-2; tentatively, D is TRBD1 (6 bases). Trimming shortened V by 2 bases and J by 6 bases, and 13 bases separated the two germline ends. Germline V lookup: CDR1 SEHNR, CDR2 FQNEAQ (reference sequence). The CDR3 spans 14 residues. The CDR3 DNA follows: TGTGCCAGCAGCTTACAGGGGAGGGGAGATGGCTACACCTTC. Encoded protein: CASSLQGRGDGYTF.

The chain combines TRBV19 with TRBJ1-6; D remains ambiguous. The length of the CDR3 is 15 residues. Trimming shortened V by 3 bases and J by 10 bases, and 16 bases separated the two germline ends. The germline V gene has CDR1 LNHDA and CDR2 SQIVND (reference sequence). The CDR3 loop is CASSINHPELSPLHF. In nucleotides, the CDR3 is TGTGCCAGTAGTATTAACCACCCTGAGCTATCACCCCTCCACTTT.

The chain has TRBV12-3 or TRBV12-4 and TRBJ1-1; D remains unclear. Trimming removed 1 base at V and 8 bases at J, with 11 bases between. The CDR3 spans 13 residues. The CDR3 is CASSLGGGREAFF. CDR3 in DNA: TGTGCCAGCAGTTTAGGAGGAGGACGGGAAGCTTTCTTT.

The chain carries TRBV2 and TRBJ1-2; no clear D gene. V lost 2 bases to trimming and J lost 8 bases, with 15 bases between them. The CDR3 covers 14 residues. Germline CDR1 SNHLY, CDR2 FYNNEI. CDR3 sequence reads: CASSEREGPSGYTF. Written as DNA, the CDR3 is TGTGCCAGCAGTGAAAGAGAGGGCCCCTCCGGCTACACCTTC.

The V gene is TRBV7-9, the J gene TRBJ1-3; no clear D gene. The CDR3 is 17 amino acids. Germline-derived CDR1 and CDR2 are SEHNR and FQNEAQ (reference sequence). Trimming stripped 5 bases from V and 4 bases from J, with 21 bases between. DNA of the CDR3: TGTGCCAGCAGCCCCGGCCCTCTAGCCGACCTGGGAAACACCATATATTTT. Protein product: CASSPGPLADLGNTIYF.

The rearrangement uses TRBV5-8 and TRBJ1-5; D may be TRBD1 (6 bases). Trimming pared 1 base from V and 3 bases from J, leaving 8 bases between. CDR1 and CDR2 from the germline V gene are SGHTS and YDEGEE. CDR3 length equals 14 residues. CDR3 sequence: CASSLNRVNQPQHF. CDR3 sequence (DNA): TGTGCCAGCAGCTTGAACAGGGTCAATCAGCCCCAGCATTTT.

J is TRBJ1-1 and V is TRBV6-2 or TRBV6-3; D is uncertain. Trimming stripped 2 bases from V and 6 bases from J, with 10 bases between. The CDR3 runs 13 residues. From germline, CDR1 is MNHEY and CDR2 SVGEGT. The CDR3 region is CASSYAGKPEAFF. The CDR3 coding sequence is TGTGCCAGCAGTTACGCAGGTAAACCTGAAGCTTTCTTT.

This chain connects TRBV6-2 or TRBV6-3 to TRBJ1-2; D is unresolved. V was cut by 6 bases and J by 6 bases, with 17 bases left in between. Germline V gene lookup returns CDR1 MNHEY and CDR2 SVGEGT. The length of the CDR3 is 14 residues. The CDR3 spells CASRPQTRVDGYTF. The CDR3 bases are TGTGCCAGCAGACCTCAGACGCGGGTGGATGGCTACACCTTC.

J is TRBJ2-1 and V is TRBV7-9, with 7 bases fitting TRBD2. The CDR3 sequence is 16 residues long. Germline CDR1 and CDR2: SEHNR and FQNEAQ (reference sequence). V gave up 4 bases and J gave up 6 bases; unmatched junction bases: 12. CDR3 amino acids: CASSSPLGGVGNEQFF. CDR3 DNA sequence: TGTGCCAGCAGCTCCCCCCTTGGGGGGGTGGGCAATGAGCAGTTCTTC.

The chain uses TRBV18 and TRBJ1-6; 7 nucleotides agree with TRBD1. In germline, CDR1 is KGHSH, CDR2 LQKENI. The V gene end was trimmed by 4 bases and the J gene end by 9 bases; junction bases not matched to a gene: 9. The CDR3 extends over 15 amino acids. The CDR3 coding sequence is TGTGCCAGCTCACGTGACAGGGAGAGTCGTTCACCCCTCCACTTT. Translated: CASSRDRESRSPLHF.

The J gene is TRBJ2-3, the V gene TRBV19, with D perhaps TRBD2 (5 bases). Germline CDR1 LNHDA, CDR2 SQIVND (reference sequence). The CDR3 runs 16 residues. V dropped 7 bases and J dropped 5 bases, with 22 bases sitting between them. The CDR3 loop reads CASTSRRPGSIDTQYF. DNA for the CDR3: TGTGCCAGTACCTCGAGGAGGCCAGGATCAATAGATACGCAGTATTTT.